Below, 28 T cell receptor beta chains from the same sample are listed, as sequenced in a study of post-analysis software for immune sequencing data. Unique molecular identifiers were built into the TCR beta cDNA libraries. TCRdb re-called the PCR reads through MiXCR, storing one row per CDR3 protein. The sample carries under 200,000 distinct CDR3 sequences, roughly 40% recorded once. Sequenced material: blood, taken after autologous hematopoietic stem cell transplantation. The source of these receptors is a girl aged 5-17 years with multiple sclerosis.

The CDR3, as DNA: TGCAGTGCTACCCGGGACAACAATGAGCAGTTCTTC. Amino acid sequence: CSATRDNNEQFF. V and J are TRBV20-1 and TRBJ2-1, with D maybe TRBD1 (6 bases). With 4 bases removed from V and 5 bases from J, the gap between germline ends came to 9 bases. The CDR3 consists of 12 residues. CDR1 DFQATT and CDR2 SNEGSKA come from the germline V gene (reference sequence).

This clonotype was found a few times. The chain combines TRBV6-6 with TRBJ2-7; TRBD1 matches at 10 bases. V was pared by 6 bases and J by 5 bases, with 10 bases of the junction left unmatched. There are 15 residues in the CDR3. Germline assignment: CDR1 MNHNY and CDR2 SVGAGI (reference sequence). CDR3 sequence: CASSLRDRGSDEQYF. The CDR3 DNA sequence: TGTGCCAGCAGCCTTCGGGACAGGGGTTCGGACGAGCAGTACTTC.

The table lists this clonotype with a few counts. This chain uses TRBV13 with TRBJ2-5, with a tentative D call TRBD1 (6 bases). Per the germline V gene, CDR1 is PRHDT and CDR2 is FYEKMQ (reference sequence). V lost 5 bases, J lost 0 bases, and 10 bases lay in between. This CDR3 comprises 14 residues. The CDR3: CASSERGNQETQYF. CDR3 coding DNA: TGTGCCAGCAGCGAAAGGGGGAACCAAGAGACCCAGTACTTC.

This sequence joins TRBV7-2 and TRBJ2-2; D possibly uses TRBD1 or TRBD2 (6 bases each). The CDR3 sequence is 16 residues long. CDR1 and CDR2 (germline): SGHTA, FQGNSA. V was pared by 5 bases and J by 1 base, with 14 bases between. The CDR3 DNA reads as TGTGCCAGCAGCGCCAGAGGGGGAGGGAACACCGGGGAGCTGTTTTTT. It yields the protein CASSARGGGNTGELFF.

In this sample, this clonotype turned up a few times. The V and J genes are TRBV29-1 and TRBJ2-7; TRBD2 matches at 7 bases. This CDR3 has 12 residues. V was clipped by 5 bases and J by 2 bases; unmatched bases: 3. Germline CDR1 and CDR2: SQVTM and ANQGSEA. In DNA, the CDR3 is TGCAGCGTTTTGGCGGGGGCCTACGAGCAGTACTTC. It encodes CSVLAGAYEQYF.

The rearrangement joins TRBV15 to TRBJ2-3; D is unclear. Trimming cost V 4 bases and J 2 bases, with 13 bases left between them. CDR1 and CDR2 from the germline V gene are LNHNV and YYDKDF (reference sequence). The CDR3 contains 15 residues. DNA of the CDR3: TGTGCCACCAGCATAGAAAAACTTTCCACAGATACGCAGTATTTT. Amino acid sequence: CATSIEKLSTDTQYF.

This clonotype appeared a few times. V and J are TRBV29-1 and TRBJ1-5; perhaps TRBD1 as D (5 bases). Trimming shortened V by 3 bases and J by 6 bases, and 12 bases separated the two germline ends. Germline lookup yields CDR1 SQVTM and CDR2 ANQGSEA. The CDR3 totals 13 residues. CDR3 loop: CSVEVDSGQPQHF. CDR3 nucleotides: TGCAGCGTTGAGGTAGACAGTGGTCAGCCCCAGCATTTT. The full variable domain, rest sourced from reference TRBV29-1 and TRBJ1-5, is SAVISQKPSRDICQRGTSLTIQCQVDSQVTMMFWYRQQPGQSLTLIATANQGSEATYESGFVIDKFPISRPNLTFSTLTVSNMSPEDSSIYLCSVEVDSGQPQHFGDGTRLSIL.

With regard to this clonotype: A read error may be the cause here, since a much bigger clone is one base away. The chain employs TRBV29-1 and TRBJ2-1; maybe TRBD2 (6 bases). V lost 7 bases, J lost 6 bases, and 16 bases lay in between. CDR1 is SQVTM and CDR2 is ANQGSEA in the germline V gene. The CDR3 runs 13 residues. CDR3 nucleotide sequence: TGCAGCGGCATAGCGGAGGTCGGCAATGAGCAGTTCTTC. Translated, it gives CSGIAEVGNEQFF.

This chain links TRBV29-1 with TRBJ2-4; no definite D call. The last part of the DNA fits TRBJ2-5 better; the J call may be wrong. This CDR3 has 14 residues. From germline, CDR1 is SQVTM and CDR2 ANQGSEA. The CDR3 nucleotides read TGCAGCGTCCGAGGCAGGCTAATCCAAGAGACCCAGTACTTC. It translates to CSVRGRLIQETQYF.

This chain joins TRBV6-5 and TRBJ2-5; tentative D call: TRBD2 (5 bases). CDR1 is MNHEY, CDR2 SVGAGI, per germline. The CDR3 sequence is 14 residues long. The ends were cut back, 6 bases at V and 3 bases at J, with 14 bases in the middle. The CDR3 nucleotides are TGTGCCAGCAGCGGCCTAGCAGTAGAAGAGACCCAGTACTTC. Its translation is CASSGLAVEETQYF.

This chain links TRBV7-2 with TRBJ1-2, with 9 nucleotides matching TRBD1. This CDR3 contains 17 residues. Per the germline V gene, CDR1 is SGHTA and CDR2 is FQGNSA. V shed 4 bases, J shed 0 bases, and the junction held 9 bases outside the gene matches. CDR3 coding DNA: TGTGCCAGCAGCTCCGGGGACAGGGACCCCACTAACTATGGCTACACCTTC. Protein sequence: CASSSGDRDPTNYGYTF.

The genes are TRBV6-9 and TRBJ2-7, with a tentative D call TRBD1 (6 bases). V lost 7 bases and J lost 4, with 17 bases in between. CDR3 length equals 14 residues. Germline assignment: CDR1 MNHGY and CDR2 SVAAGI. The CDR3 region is CASIKRDISYEQYF. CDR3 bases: TGTGCCAGCATCAAACGGGACATCTCATACGAGCAGTACTTC.

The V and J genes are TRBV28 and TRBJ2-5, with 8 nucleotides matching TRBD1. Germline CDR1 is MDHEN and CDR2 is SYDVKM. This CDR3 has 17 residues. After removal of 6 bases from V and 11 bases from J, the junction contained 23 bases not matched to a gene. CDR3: CASSRTPDREVDNEQYF. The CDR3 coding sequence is TGTGCCAGCAGCCGAACCCCGGACAGGGAAGTTGACAATGAGCAGTACTTC.

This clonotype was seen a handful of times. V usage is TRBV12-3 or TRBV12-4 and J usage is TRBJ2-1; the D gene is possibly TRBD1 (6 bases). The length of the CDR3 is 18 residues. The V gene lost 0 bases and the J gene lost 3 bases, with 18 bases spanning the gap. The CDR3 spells CASSLAQGGSIIYNEQFF. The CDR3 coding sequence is TGTGCCAGCAGTTTAGCGCAAGGGGGTTCGATAATCTACAATGAGCAGTTCTTC.

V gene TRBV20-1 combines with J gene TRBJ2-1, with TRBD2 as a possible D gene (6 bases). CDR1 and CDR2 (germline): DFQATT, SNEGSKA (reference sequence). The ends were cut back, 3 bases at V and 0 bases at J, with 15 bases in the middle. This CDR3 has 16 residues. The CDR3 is CSASPGGASSYNEQFF. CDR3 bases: TGCAGTGCTAGCCCTGGCGGGGCGAGCTCCTACAATGAGCAGTTCTTC.

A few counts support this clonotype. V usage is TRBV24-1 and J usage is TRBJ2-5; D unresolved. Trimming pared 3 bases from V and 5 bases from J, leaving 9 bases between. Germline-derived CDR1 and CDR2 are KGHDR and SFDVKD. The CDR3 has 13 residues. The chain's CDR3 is CATSDRSTETQYF. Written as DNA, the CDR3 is TGTGCCACCAGTGATCGCTCCACGGAGACCCAGTACTTC.

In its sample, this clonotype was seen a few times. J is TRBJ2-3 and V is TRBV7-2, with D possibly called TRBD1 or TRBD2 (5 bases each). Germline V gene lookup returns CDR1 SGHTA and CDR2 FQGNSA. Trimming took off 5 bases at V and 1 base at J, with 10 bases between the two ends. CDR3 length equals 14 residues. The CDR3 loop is CASSRDGGTDTQYF. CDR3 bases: TGTGCCAGCAGCCGGGACGGAGGCACAGATACGCAGTATTTT. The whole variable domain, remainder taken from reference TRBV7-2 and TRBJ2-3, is GAGVSQSPSNKVTEKGKDVELRCDPISGHTALYWYRQSLGQGLEFLIYFQGNSAPDKSGLPSDRFSAERTGGSVSTLTIQRTQQEDSAVYLCASSRDGGTDTQYFGPGTRLTVL.

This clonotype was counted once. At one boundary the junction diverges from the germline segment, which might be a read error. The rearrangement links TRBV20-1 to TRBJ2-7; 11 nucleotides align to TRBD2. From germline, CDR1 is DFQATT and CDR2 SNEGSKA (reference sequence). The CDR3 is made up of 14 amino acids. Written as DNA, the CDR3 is TGCGGTGCTGGTAGCGGGAGGGCCGGTTACGAGCAGTACTTC. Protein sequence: CGAGSGRAGYEQYF.

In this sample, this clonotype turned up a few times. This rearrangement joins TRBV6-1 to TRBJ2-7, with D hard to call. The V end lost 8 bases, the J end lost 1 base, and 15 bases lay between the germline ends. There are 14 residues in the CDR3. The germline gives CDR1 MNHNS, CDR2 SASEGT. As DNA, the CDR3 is TGTGCCAGCTGTGTAATTTCGGCTTCCTACGAGCAGTACTTC. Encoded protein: CASCVISASYEQYF.

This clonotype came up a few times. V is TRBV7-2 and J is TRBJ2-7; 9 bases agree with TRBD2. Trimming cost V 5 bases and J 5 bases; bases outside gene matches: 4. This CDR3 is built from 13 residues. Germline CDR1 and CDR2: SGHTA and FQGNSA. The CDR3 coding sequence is TGTGCCAGCAGCGTCGGACTAGCGAACGAGCAGTACTTC. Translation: CASSVGLANEQYF.

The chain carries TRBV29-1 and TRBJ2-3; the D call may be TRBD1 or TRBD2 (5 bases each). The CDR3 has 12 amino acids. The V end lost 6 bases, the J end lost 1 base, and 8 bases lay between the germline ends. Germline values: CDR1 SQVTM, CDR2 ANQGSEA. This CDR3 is CSVRGRTDTQYF. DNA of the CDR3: TGCAGCGTGAGGGGTCGCACAGATACGCAGTATTTT.

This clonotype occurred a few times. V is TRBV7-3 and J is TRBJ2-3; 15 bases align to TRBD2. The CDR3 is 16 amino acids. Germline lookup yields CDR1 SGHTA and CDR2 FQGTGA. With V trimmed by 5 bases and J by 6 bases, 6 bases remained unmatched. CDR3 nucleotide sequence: TGTGCCAGCAGCGCGGGACTAGCGGGAGGCGGGGATACGCAGTATTTT. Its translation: CASSAGLAGGGDTQYF.

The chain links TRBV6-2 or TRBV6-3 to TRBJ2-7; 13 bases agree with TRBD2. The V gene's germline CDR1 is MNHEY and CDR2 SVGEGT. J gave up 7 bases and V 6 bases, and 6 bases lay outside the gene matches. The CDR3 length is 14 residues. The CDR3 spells CASSKLAGGGEQYF. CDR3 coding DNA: TGTGCCAGCAGCAAACTAGCGGGAGGGGGGGAGCAGTACTTC.

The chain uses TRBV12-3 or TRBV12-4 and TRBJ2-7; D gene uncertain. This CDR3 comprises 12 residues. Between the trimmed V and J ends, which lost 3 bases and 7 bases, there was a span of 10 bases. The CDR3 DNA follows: TGTGCCAGCAGTTTTGTACCCTCTGAGCAGTACTTC. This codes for CASSFVPSEQYF.

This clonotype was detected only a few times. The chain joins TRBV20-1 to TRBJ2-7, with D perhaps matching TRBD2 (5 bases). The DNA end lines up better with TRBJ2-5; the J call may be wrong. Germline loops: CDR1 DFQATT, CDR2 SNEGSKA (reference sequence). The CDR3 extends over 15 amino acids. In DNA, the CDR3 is TGCAGTGCTAGAAGACCGACTACGAGTACGGAGACCCAGTACTTC. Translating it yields CSARRPTTSTETQYF.

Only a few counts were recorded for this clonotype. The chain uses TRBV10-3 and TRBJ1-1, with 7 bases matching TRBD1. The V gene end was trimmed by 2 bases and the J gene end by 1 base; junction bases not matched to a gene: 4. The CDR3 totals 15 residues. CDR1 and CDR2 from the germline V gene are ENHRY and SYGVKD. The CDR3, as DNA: TGTGCCATCAGTGAGGGGAGACAGGGGAACACTGAAGCTTTCTTT. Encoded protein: CAISEGRQGNTEAFF.

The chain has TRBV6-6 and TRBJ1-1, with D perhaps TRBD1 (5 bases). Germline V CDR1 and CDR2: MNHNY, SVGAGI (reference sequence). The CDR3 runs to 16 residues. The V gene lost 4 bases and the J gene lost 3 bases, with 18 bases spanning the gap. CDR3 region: CASSSGVVLGDTEAFF. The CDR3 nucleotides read TGTGCCAGCAGTTCCGGAGTGGTATTGGGGGACACTGAAGCTTTCTTT.

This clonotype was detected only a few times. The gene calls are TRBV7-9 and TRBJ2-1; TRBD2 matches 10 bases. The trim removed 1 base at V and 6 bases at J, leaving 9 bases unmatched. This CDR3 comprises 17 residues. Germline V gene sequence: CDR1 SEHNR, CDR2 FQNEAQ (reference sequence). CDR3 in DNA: TGTGCCAGCAGCTTAGGAGGTAGCGGGAGGCTCCGCAATGAGCAGTTCTTC. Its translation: CASSLGGSGRLRNEQFF.